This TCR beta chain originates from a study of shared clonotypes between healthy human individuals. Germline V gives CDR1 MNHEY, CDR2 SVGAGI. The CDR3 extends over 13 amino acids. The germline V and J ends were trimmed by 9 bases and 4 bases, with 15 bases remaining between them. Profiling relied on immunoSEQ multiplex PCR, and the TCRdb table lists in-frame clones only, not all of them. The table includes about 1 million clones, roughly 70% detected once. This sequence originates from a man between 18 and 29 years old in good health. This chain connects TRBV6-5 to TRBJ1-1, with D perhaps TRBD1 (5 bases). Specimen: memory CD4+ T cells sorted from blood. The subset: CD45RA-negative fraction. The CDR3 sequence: CASLERRGTEAFF. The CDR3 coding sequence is TGTGCCAGTCTAGAACGGAGGGGCACTGAAGCTTTCTTT.